This T cell receptor beta chain was captured by sequencing in a study of blood T cell repertoires in COVID-19 (dated by TCRdb to the early 2020s). Notes on the research overall: The collaborator samples originated in the United States, Italy and Spain and spanned the acute and convalescent phases of COVID-19. The repertoires were made available in a free public database intended to serve as a resource for research on the immune response to SARS-CoV-2. The material from the prospective study consisted of cDNA or gDNA derived from T cells, B-cell-depleted T cells, or PBMCs. Deeply sampled blood TCRbeta repertoires from subjects exposed to, actively infected with, or recovered from COVID-19 were included in the dataset. HLA class I and class II types, where available, came from metadata supplied by the sample provider rather than from assay-based typing. The sample metadata nearly always contained a de-identified subject ID, COVID-19 status, age in years and sex. Samples were obtained from the ongoing ImmuneRACE study (first 160 participants) and from 1,254 subjects provided by 6 global collaborators. What the authors observed across the whole study: The amount of clinical and demographic metadata varied by source and participant and was provided uncurated.

About this clone itself: Its antigen remains unidentified. No much larger clone is present one base from it, and per-base qualities are unavailable.

Whole blood was collected in K2EDTA tubes by collaborating institutions according to the institutions' own protocols. For TCRbeta analysis, collaborators shipped samples in one of three forms: frozen whole blood, isolated PBMCs, or DNA extracted from either of those sample types. TCRbeta CDR3 regions were amplified from genomic DNA by means of the immunoSEQ Assay, a bias-controlled multiplex PCR. From the authors' description of their analysis: Nucleated cell counts per sample were estimated from amplification of reference gene primers within the assay. Sequence reads were collapsed and filtered to measure the absolute abundance of every unique TCRbeta CDR3 rearrangement. For each sample, productive Simpson clonality was calculated by taking the square root of Simpson's diversity index across productive rearrangements. TCRdb obtained this table from immuneACCESS and retained in-frame rearrangements with V and J assigned. These tables miss some clones; where compared with another copy, unresolved V genes account for less than half of the shortfall, and the remainder is unexplained. The DNA was the basis for D and trimming; V, J and clone size are from that table. Present in this sample are about 87,000 clones, more than 75% of which were seen just once. The ten top clones hold roughly 5.1% of the sample.

Taken from cysteine to phenylalanine, the CDR3 has 16 residues. Of all the DNA, just the CDR3 is kept, 48 bases in frame from base 1. CDR1 and CDR2 are drawn from the germline V gene: MGHRA, YSYEKL. V loses 0 bases at its end and J loses 2 bases; junction bases beyond the gene matches: 7. Source material: peripheral blood. The chain couples TRBV4-1 to TRBJ2-7, and 7 bases in between align with TRBD2. This TCR came from a man aged 35-49 years with acute or convalescent COVID-19. The CDR3 loop reads CASSQDYAGDPYEQYF. The DNA sequence is given as TGCGCCAGCAGCCAAGATTACGCGGGGGACCCCTACGAGCAGTACTTC.